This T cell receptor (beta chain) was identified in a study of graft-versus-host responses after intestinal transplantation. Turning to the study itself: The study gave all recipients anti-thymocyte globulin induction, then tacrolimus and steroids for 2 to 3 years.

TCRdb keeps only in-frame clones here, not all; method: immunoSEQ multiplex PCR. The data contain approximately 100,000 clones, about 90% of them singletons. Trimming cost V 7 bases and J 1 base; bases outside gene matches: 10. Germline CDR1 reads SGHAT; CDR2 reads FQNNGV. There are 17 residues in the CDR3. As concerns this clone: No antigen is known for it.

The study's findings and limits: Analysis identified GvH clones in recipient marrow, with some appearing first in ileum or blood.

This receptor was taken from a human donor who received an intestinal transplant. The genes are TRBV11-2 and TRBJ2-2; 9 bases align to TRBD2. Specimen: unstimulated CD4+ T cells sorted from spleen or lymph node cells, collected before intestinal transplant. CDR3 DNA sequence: TGTGCCAGCATGGGGACTAGCTCCACAATGAACACCGGGGAGCTGTTTTTT. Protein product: CASMGTSSTMNTGELFF.